This T cell receptor beta chain came from a study of blood T cell repertoires in COVID-19. About the study: The origin of the acute and convalescent COVID-19 samples was the United States, Italy and Spain.

Germline V CDR1 and CDR2: MNHEY, SVGAGI. V was trimmed by 6 bases and J by 2 bases, leaving 11 bases between them. This CDR3 contains 13 residues. In the study's own analysis: Amplifying reference gene primers gave estimates of nucleated cell counts. Method: immunoSEQ multiplex PCR; TCRdb's copy keeps in-frame clones and lacks some. D and trimming were read from the DNA, whereas the V and J calls and clone size are those reported in that table. The data show 390,000 or so clones, with around 91% seen just once and 0.9% to 1.1% held by the top ten. The rearrangement uses TRBV6-5 and TRBJ2-7; possibly TRBD2 for D (6 bases). The TCR originated in a young man who had recovered from COVID-19. Sequences were obtained from PBMCs or T cells enriched from blood (not recorded which). CDR3 region: CASSHSGPYEQYF. CDR3 in DNA: TGTGCCAGCAGCCATAGCGGACCCTACGAGCAGTACTTC.